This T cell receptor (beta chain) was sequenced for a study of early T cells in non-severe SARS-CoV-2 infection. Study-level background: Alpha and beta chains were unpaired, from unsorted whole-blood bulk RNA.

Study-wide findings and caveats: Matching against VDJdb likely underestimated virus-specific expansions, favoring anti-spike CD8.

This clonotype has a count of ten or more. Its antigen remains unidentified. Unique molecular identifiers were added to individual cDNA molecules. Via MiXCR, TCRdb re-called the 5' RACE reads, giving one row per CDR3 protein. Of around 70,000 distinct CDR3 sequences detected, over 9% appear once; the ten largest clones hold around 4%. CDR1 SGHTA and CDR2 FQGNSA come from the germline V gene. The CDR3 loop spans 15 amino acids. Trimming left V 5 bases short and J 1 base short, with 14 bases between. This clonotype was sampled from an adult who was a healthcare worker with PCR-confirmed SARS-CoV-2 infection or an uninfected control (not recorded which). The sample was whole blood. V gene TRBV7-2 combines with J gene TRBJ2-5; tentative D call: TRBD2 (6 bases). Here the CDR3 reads CASSQALAAQETQYF. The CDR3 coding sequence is TGTGCCAGCAGCCAAGCACTAGCCGCCCAAGAGACCCAGTACTTC.